This TCR beta chain was sequenced during a study of beta chain features in type 1 diabetes. The CDR3 has 13 amino acids. V trimming: 6 bases; J trimming: 8 bases; junction bases outside the gene matches: 5. Germline V gene data show CDR1 as MNHEY and CDR2 as SVGAGI. The authors reverse transcribed all of the isolated RNA, so sequencing captured expressed TCRB transcripts. Only in-frame clones appear in the TCRdb table, and some are missing; sequencing was by immunoSEQ multiplex PCR. The sample lists about 370,000 clones, about 15% occurring once. Remarks on this clone: Its antigen is unknown.

By way of CD45RO/CCR7/CD25/CD127/CD95/CD27, the CD4+ regulatory, stem cell-like memory, central memory and naive cells were sorted. Findings and caveats of the study: Sequencing from cDNA could over-represent high-TCR-expressing cells.

The receptor comes from a woman younger than 35 in good health. Sequences were obtained from naive CD4+ T cells from blood. The chain couples TRBV6-5 to TRBJ2-2; 8 positions agree with TRBD1. The chain's CDR3 is CASSHRGIGELFF. CDR3 nucleotides: TGTGCCAGCAGCCACAGGGGGATAGGGGAGCTGTTTTTT.